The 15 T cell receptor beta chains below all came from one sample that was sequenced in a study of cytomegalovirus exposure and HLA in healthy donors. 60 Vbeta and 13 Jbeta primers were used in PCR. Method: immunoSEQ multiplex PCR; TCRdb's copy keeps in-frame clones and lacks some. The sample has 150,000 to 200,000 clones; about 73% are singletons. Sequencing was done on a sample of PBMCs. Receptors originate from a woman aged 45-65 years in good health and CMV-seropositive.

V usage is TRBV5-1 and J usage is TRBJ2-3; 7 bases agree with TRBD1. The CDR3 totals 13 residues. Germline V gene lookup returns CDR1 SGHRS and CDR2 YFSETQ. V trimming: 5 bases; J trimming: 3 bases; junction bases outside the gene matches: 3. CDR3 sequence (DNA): TGCGCCAGCAGAAGGGACAGAACAGATACGCAGTATTTT. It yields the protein CASRRDRTDTQYF.

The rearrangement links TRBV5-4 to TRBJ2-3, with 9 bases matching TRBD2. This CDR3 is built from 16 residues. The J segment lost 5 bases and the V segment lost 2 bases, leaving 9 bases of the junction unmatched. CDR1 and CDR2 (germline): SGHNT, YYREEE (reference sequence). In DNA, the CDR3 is TGTGCCAGCAGCTTAGCGGGGGGACCAGGAGGAGATACGCAGTATTTT. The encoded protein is CASSLAGGPGGDTQYF.

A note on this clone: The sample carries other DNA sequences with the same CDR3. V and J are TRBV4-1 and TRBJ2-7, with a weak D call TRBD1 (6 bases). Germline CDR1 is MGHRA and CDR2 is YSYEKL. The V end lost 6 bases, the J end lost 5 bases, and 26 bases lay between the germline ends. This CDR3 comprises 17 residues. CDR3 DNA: TGCGCCAGCAGTCAGGCCGGTTTTGGGCAGGGGACGGACGAGCAGTACTTC. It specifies CASSQAGFGQGTDEQYF.

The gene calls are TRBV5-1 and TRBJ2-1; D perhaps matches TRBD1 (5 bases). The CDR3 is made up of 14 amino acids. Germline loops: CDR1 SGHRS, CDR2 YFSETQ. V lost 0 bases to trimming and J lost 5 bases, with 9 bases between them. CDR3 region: CASSLDPGNNEQFF. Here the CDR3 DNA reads TGCGCCAGCAGCTTGGATCCAGGGAACAATGAGCAGTTCTTC.

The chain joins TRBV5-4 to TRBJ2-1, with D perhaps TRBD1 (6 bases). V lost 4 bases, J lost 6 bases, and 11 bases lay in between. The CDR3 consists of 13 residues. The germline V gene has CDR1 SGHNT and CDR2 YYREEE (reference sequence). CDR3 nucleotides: TGTGCCAGCAGCGTGGGGGCCGTCAATGAGCAGTTCTTC. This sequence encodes CASSVGAVNEQFF.

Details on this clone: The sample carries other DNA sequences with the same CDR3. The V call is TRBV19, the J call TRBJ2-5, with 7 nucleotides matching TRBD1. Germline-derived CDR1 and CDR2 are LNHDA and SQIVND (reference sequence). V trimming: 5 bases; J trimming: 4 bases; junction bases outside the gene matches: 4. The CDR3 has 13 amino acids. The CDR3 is CASSPNRGETQYF. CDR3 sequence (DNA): TGTGCCAGTAGTCCTAACAGGGGAGAGACCCAGTACTTC.

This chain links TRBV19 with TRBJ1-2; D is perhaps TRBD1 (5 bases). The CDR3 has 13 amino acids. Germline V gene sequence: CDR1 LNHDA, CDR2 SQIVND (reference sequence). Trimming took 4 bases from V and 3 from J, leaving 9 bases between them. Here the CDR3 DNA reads TGTGCCAGTAGTACAGGGTCGGACTATGGCTACACCTTC. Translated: CASSTGSDYGYTF.

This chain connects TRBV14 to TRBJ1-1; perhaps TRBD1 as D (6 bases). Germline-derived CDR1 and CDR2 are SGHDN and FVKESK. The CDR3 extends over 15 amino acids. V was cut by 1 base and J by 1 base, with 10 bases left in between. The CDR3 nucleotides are TGTGCCAGCAGCCAAGGACAGGCATGGAACACTGAAGCTTTCTTT. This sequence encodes CASSQGQAWNTEAFF.

CDR3 DNA sequence: TGCGCCAGCAGCTTGACGGCAGGATCCCTCACCGGGGAGCTGTTTTTT. Its translation is CASSLTAGSLTGELFF. V is TRBV5-1 and J is TRBJ2-2; D is uncertain. V lost 1 base to trimming and J lost 4 bases, with 14 bases between them. The CDR3 has 16 amino acids. Per germline, CDR1 SGHRS and CDR2 YFSETQ.

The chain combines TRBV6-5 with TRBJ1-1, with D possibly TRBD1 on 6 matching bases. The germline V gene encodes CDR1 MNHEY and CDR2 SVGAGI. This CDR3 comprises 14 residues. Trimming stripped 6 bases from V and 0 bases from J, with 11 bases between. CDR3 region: CASRVGGMNTEAFF. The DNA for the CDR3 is TGTGCCAGCAGGGTAGGGGGAATGAACACTGAAGCTTTCTTT.

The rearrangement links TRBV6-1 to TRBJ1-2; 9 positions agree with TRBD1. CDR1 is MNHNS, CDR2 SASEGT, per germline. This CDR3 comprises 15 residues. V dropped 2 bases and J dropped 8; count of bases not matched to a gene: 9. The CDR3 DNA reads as TGTGCCAGCAGTGAACCGGTACAGGGGGCTCGGGGCTACACCTTC. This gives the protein CASSEPVQGARGYTF.

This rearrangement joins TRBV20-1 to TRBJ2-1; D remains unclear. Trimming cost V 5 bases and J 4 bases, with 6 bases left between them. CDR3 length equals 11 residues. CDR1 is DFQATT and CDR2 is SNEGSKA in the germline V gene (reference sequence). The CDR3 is CSARFYNEQFF. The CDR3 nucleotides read TGCAGTGCTCGTTTTTACAATGAGCAGTTCTTC.

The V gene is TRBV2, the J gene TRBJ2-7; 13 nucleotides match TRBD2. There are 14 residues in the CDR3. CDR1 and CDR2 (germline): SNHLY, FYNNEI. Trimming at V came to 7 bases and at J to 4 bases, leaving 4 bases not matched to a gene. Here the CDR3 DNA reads TGTGCCAGCAACGCGGGACTAGCGGGGTACGAGCAGTACTTC. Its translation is CASNAGLAGYEQYF.

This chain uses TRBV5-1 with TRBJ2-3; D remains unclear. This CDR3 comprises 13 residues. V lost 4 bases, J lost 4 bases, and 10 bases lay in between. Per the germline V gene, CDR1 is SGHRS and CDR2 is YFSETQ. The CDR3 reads CASSPLSADTQYF. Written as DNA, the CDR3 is TGCGCCAGCAGCCCCCTCAGCGCAGATACGCAGTATTTT.

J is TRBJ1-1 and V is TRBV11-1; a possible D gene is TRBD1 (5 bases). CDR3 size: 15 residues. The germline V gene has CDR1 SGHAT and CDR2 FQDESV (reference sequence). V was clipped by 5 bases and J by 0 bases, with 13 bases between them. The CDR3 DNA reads TGTGCCAGCAGCCCCCGGGGGGGGATGAACACTGAAGCTTTCTTT. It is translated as CASSPRGGMNTEAFF. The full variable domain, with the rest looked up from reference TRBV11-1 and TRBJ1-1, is EAEVAQSPRYKITEKSQAVAFWCDPISGHATLYWYRQILGQGPELLVQFQDESVVDDSQLPKDRFSAERLKGVDSTLKIQPAELGDSAMYLCASSPRGGMNTEAFFGQGTRLTVV.